Below, 5 T cell receptor beta chains from the same sample are listed, as sequenced in a study of CD8 T cells in Susac syndrome. Reverse transcription of roughly 0.5 to 1 ug RNA was carried out with random hexamers. TCRdb re-analysed the immunoSEQ multiplex PCR reads in MiXCR, keeping a single row per CDR3 protein. The table lists under 150,000 distinct CDR3 sequences, around 94% of them singletons. Sample: CD4+ T cells from PBMCs. These receptors were obtained from a human donor with multiple sclerosis.

The chain couples TRBV20-1 to TRBJ2-5; D remains ambiguous. The CDR3 covers 13 residues. V gave up 1 base and J gave up 1 base, with 7 bases separating them. Germline values: CDR1 DFQATT, CDR2 SNEGSKA (reference sequence). CDR3 bases: TGCAGTGCTAGAGTGGTCGTCCAAGAGACCCAGTACTTC. Translation: CSARVVVQETQYF.

A word on this clonotype: One junction end disagrees with the germline gene, perhaps due to a read error. The chain is built from TRBV5-1 and TRBJ2-5; D may be TRBD1 (5 bases). The germline CDR1 and CDR2 sequences are SGHRS and YFSETQ. The CDR3 is 16 amino acids. Here the CDR3 DNA reads TGCGCCAACAGCTTGAGTAGGGGTGCCGACCAAGAGACCCAGTACTTC. As protein: CANSLSRGADQETQYF.

This chain connects TRBV13 to TRBJ1-2, with D perhaps matching TRBD1 (5 bases). This CDR3 spans 13 amino acids. Trimming took off 3 bases at V and 6 bases at J, with 11 bases between the two ends. Germline-derived CDR1 and CDR2 are PRHDT and FYEKMQ (reference sequence). The CDR3 DNA is TGTGCCAGCAGCTTGGATCCGGGGGATGGCTACACCTTC. Translated, it gives CASSLDPGDGYTF.

This chain joins TRBV7-2 and TRBJ1-1; the match to TRBD1 covers 7 bases. The CDR3 totals 14 residues. Germline lookup yields CDR1 SGHTA and CDR2 FQGNSA. Germline trimming cut 11 bases from V and 4 bases from J; bases unmatched to any gene: 13. The CDR3 DNA follows: TGTGCCCTCGAGGGGGCAGGGTTAGGCACTGAAGCTTTCTTT. Residues: CALEGAGLGTEAFF.

This chain links TRBV7-9 with TRBJ2-7, with D possibly matching TRBD2 (6 bases). The germline gives CDR1 SEHNR, CDR2 FQNEAQ (reference sequence). V was shortened by 5 bases and J by 0 bases, with 14 bases between the two germline ends. This CDR3 comprises 15 residues. The CDR3 region has the DNA TGTGCCAGCAGCCTCGGGACTTACGCCTCCTACGAGCAGTACTTC. Translation: CASSLGTYASYEQYF.